A single sample is the source of the 15 T cell receptor beta chains below, sequenced in a study of blood T cell repertoires in COVID-19. TCRdb keeps only in-frame clones here, not all; method: immunoSEQ multiplex PCR. The sample includes fewer than 350,000 clones, 85% of them seen just once. The source material was PBMCs or T cells enriched from blood (not recorded which). These receptors all stem from a woman aged 25 to 39 who had been exposed to COVID-19.

This chain connects TRBV7-9 to TRBJ2-7, with 7 bases fitting TRBD2. Trimming cost V 0 bases and J 1 base; bases outside gene matches: 3. Per the germline V gene, CDR1 is SEHNR and CDR2 is FQNEAQ (reference sequence). This CDR3 region has 15 residues. The chain's CDR3 is CASSLALRESYEQYF. Here the CDR3 DNA reads TGTGCCAGCAGCTTAGCGCTGCGGGAGTCCTACGAGCAGTACTTC.

A remark on this clone: Other DNA variants within this sample encode the same CDR3. The chain links TRBV29-1 to TRBJ1-1; D remains ambiguous. CDR1 is SQVTM and CDR2 is ANQGSEA in the germline V gene. The CDR3 contains 10 residues. Deletions cut 6 bases from V and 1 base from J, with 3 bases between. CDR3 sequence (DNA): TGCAGCGTCCAGAACACTGAAGCTTTCTTT. Protein: CSVQNTEAFF.

The chain couples TRBV19 to TRBJ2-7; 11 positions agree with TRBD2. The germline V gene encodes CDR1 LNHDA and CDR2 SQIVND (reference sequence). CDR3 length: 14 residues. V was pared by 5 bases and J by 6 bases, with 6 bases of the junction left unmatched. The CDR3 spells CASSALAGGGEQYF. Here the CDR3 DNA reads TGTGCCAGTAGTGCCTTAGCGGGAGGGGGCGAGCAGTACTTC.

V and J are TRBV12-3 or TRBV12-4 and TRBJ2-5; D might be TRBD1 (5 bases). The CDR3 totals 13 residues. V gave up 2 bases and J gave up 4 bases, with 8 bases separating them. CDR3 sequence: CASSLSQGETQYF. The CDR3 DNA follows: TGTGCCAGCAGTTTAAGCCAGGGAGAGACCCAGTACTTC.

The gene calls are TRBV19 and TRBJ1-1; D not certain. The CDR3 has 13 residues. CDR1 and CDR2 from the germline V gene are LNHDA and SQIVND (reference sequence). V gave up 5 bases and J gave up 3 bases, with 10 bases separating them. The CDR3 nucleotides are TGTGCCAGTAGTCCGGGGAGGGACACTGAAGCTTTCTTT. Protein sequence: CASSPGRDTEAFF.

The chain links TRBV5-8 to TRBJ2-7; 9 bases fit TRBD1. Germline values: CDR1 SGHTS, CDR2 YDEGEE. V lost 2 bases to trimming and J lost 0 bases; unmatched junction nucleotides: 3. The CDR3 contains 15 residues. The DNA of the CDR3 is TGTGCCAGCAGCTTCGGGACAGGGCTCTCCTACGAGCAGTACTTC. Translating it yields CASSFGTGLSYEQYF.

The rearrangement uses TRBV28 and TRBJ2-1; D not certain. The V gene lost 6 bases and the J gene lost 8 bases, with 20 bases spanning the gap. Germline V gives CDR1 MDHEN, CDR2 SYDVKM. This CDR3 is 15 amino acids long. DNA of the CDR3: TGTGCCAGCAGCCTTCCTAGGCGCCGCGCCGATGAGCAGTTCTTC. This translates into CASSLPRRRADEQFF.

V gene TRBV6-5 combines with J gene TRBJ2-7, with 9 nucleotides matching TRBD1. V shed 0 bases and J 6 bases; nucleotides not matched to a gene: 6. The CDR3 totals 15 residues. Germline V CDR1 and CDR2: MNHEY, SVGAGI. CDR3: CASSYSAGQGGEQYF. CDR3 bases: TGTGCCAGCAGTTACTCGGCGGGACAGGGCGGCGAGCAGTACTTC.

The genes are TRBV6-5 and TRBJ1-2; D not certain. The CDR3 runs 11 residues. Trimming took 8 bases from V and 6 from J, leaving 10 bases between them. The germline gives CDR1 MNHEY, CDR2 SVGAGI. Here the CDR3 DNA reads TGTGCCAGCGGGCACCAAAATGGCTACACCTTC. Its translation: CASGHQNGYTF.

The chain recombines TRBV6-5 with TRBJ2-2, with a possible D match to TRBD2 (5 bases). The CDR3 sequence is 15 residues long. Per the germline V gene, CDR1 is MNHEY and CDR2 is SVGAGI. Between the trimmed V and J ends, which lost 0 bases and 7 bases, there was a span of 12 bases. The CDR3 sequence is CASSYSSHGIGELFF. Here the CDR3 DNA reads TGTGCCAGCAGTTACTCGAGTCACGGGATCGGGGAGCTGTTTTTT.

In nucleotides, the CDR3 is TGTGCCAGCAGCCCCAATCAGGGGGCTGGACGGTTTAATTCACCCCTCCACTTT. Its translation: CASSPNQGAGRFNSPLHF. This sequence joins TRBV7-9 and TRBJ1-6; 8 nucleotides agree with TRBD1. CDR3 length: 18 amino acids. The V gene's germline CDR1 is SEHNR and CDR2 FQNEAQ (reference sequence). Germline trimming cut 5 bases from V and 6 bases from J; bases unmatched to any gene: 15.

This clone was seen a few times. The CDR3 spells CASSPAGSYNEQFF. Written as DNA, the CDR3 is TGCGCCAGCAGCCCAGCGGGGTCCTACAATGAGCAGTTCTTC. The chain employs TRBV5-1 and TRBJ2-1; 7 nucleotides match TRBD2. V shed 4 bases, J shed 1 base, and the junction held 2 bases outside the gene matches. The germline gives CDR1 SGHRS, CDR2 YFSETQ. The CDR3 sequence is 14 residues long.

The chain couples TRBV7-9 to TRBJ2-5; D remains ambiguous. From germline, CDR1 is SEHNR and CDR2 FQNEAQ (reference sequence). The CDR3 has 14 residues. Deletions cut 4 bases from V and 5 bases from J, with 14 bases between. The CDR3 spells CASSWQTSGETQYF. CDR3 coding DNA: TGTGCCAGCAGCTGGCAGACCTCAGGCGAGACCCAGTACTTC.

This chain links TRBV28 with TRBJ2-2, with D perhaps TRBD2 (6 bases). Germline V gene lookup returns CDR1 MDHEN and CDR2 SYDVKM. The CDR3 sequence is 15 residues long. With 4 bases removed from V and 6 bases from J, the gap between germline ends came to 15 bases. This CDR3 is CASSSVRVAAGELFF. Here the CDR3 DNA reads TGTGCCAGCAGTTCGGTCAGGGTAGCGGCCGGGGAGCTGTTTTTT.

The rearrangement uses TRBV19 and TRBJ1-2; 7 bases map to TRBD1. CDR3 length equals 14 residues. In germline, CDR1 is LNHDA, CDR2 SQIVND (reference sequence). J gave up 5 bases and V 4 bases, and 7 bases lay outside the gene matches. In nucleotides, the CDR3 is TGTGCCAGTAGTACCGAGACAGGGTTGTATGGCTACACCTTC. It encodes CASSTETGLYGYTF.